The present entry profiles one T cell receptor beta chain with its context. The antigen remains undetermined. PCR amplification relied on 60 Vbeta primers (plus 13 Jbeta primers). As processed by the authors: Unique TCR beta chains numbered around 80 million in a later analysis, with about 11 million shared. Repertoires were generated with immunoSEQ multiplex PCR, while TCRdb's copy carries only in-frame clones and drops some. V, J and clone size were drawn from that table, and D and trimming were deduced from the DNA. The data hold approximately 74,000 clones, with about 60% observed a single time. The sample belongs to a study of cytomegalovirus exposure and HLA in healthy donors. Findings and caveats of the study: Cytomegalovirus association was assigned to approximately 160 TCR beta chains.

Germline V gives CDR1 SGHTA, CDR2 FQGTGA. Unmatched junction bases numbered 4, after V lost 4 bases and J lost 4 bases. There are 14 residues in the CDR3. Sequenced material: PBMCs. This sequence was found in a man aged 25 to 40 in good health and CMV-seropositive. The J gene is TRBJ2-3, the V gene TRBV7-3, with 8 bases matching TRBD2. CDR3 sequence: CASSSGLAADTQYF. The CDR3 DNA reads as TGTGCCAGCAGCTCCGGACTAGCAGCAGATACGCAGTATTTT.